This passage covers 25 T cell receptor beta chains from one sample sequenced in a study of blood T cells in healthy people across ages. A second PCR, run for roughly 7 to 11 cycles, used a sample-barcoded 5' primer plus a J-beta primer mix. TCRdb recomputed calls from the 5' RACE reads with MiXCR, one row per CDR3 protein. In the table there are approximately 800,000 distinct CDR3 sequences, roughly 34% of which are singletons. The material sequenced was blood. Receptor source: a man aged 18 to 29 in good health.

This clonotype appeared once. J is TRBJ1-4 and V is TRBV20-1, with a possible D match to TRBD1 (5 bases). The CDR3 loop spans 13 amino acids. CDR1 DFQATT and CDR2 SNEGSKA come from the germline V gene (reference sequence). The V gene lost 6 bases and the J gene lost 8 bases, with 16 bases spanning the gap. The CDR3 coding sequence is TGCAGTGCGCTCGGGGGTTTCAGGGAAAAACTGTTTTTT. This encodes CSALGGFREKLFF.

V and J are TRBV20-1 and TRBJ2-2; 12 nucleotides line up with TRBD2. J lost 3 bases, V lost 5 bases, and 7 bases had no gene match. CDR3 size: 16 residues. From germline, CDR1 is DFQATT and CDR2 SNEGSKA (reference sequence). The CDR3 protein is CSAGDRTSGDTGELFF. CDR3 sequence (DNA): TGCAGTGCTGGTGACCGGACTAGCGGGGACACCGGGGAGCTGTTTTTT.

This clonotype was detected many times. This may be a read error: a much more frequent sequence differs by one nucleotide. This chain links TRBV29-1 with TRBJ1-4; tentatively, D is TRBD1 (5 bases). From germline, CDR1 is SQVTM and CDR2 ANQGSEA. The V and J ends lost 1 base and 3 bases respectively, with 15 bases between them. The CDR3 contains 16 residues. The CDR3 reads CSVEGPAGESNEKLFF. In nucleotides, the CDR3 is TGCAGCGTTGAAGGTCCCGCGGGGGAATCTAATGAAAAACTGTTTTTT.

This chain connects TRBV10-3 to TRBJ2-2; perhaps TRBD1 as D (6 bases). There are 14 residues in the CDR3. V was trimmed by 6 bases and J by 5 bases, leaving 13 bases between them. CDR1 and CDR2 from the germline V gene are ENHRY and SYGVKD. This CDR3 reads CAISAAGDTGELFF. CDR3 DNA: TGTGCCATCAGCGCCGCAGGGGATACCGGGGAGCTGTTTTTT.

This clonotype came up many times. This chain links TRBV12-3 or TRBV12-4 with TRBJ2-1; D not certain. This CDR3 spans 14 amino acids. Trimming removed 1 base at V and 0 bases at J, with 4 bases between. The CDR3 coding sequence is TGTGCCAGCAGTTTAGGTCCCTCCTACAATGAGCAGTTCTTC. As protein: CASSLGPSYNEQFF.

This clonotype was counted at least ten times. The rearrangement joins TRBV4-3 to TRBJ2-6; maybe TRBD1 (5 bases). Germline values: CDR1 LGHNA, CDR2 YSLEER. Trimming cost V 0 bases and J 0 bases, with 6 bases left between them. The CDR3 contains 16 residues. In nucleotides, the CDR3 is TGCGCCAGCAGCCAAGATAGGGGCTCTGGGGCCAACGTCCTGACTTTC. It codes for CASSQDRGSGANVLTF.

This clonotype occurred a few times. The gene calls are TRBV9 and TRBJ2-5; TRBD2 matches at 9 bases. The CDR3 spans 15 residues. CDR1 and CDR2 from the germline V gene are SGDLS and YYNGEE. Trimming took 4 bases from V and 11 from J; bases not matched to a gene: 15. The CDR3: CASSHSGTSSNEQYF. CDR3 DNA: TGTGCCAGCAGCCATTCCGGGACTAGCAGCAATGAGCAGTACTTC.

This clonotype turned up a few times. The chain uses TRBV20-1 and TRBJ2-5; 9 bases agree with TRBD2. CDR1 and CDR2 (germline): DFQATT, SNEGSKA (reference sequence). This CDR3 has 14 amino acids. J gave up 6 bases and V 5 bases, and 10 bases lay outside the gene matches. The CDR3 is CSAAFGGGGKTQYF. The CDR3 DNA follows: TGCAGTGCTGCGTTTGGCGGGGGGGGAAAGACCCAGTACTTC.

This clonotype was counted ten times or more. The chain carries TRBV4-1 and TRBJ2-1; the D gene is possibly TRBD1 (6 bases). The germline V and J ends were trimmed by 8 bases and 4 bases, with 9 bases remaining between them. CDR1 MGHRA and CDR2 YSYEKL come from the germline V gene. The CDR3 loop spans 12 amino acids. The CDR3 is CASQDRYNEQFF. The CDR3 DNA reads TGCGCCAGCCAAGACAGGTACAATGAGCAGTTCTTC.

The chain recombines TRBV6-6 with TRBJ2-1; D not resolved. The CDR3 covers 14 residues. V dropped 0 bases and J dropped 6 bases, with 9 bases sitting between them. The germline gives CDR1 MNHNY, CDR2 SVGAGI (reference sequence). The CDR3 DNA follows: TGTGCCAGCAGTTACTCCGTAGACCCCAATGAGCAGTTCTTC. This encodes CASSYSVDPNEQFF.

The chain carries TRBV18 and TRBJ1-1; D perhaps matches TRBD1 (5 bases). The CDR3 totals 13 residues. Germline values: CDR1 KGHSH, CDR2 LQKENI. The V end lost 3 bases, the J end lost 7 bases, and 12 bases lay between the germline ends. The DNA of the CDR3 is TGTGCCAGCTCACCTCCAGGGACCAGTGAAGCTTTCTTT. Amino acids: CASSPPGTSEAFF.

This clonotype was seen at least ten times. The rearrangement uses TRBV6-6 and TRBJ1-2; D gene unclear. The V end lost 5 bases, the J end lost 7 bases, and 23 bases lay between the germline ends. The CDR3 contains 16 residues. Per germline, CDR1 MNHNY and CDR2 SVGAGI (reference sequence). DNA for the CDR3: TGTGCCAGCAGTCCTTCTGCGGCCACTCGGCATTTTGGCTACACCTTC. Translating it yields CASSPSAATRHFGYTF.

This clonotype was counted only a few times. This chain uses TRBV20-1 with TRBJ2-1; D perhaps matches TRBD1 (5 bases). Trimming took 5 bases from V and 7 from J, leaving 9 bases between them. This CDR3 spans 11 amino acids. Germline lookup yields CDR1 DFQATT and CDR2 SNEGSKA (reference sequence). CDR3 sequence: CSAYQGNEQFF. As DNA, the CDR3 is TGCAGTGCTTACCAGGGAAATGAGCAGTTCTTC.

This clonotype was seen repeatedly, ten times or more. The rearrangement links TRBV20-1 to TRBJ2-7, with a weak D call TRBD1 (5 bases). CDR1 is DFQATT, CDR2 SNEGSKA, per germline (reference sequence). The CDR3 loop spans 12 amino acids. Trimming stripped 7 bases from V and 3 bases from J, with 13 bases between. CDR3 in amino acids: CSGLDNHYEQYF. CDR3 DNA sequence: TGCAGTGGCCTGGACAACCACTACGAGCAGTACTTC.

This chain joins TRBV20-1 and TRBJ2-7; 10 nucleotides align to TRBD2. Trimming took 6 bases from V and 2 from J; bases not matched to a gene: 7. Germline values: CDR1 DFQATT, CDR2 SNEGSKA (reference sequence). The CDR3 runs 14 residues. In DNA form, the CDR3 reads TGCAGTGCCGAATCCGGGACTAGCGCCTACGAGCAGTACTTC. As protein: CSAESGTSAYEQYF.

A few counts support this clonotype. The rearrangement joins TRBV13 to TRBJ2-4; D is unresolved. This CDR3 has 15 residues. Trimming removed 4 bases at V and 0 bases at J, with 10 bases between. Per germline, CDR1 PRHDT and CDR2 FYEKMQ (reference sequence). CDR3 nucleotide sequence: TGTGCCAGCAGCTCGACAATCCTAGCCAAAAACATTCAGTACTTC. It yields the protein CASSSTILAKNIQYF.

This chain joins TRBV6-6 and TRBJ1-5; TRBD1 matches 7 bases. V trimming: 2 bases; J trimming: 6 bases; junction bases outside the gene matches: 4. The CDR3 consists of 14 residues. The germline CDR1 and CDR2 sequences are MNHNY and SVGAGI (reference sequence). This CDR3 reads CASSYHQGVQPQHF. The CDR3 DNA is TGTGCCAGCAGTTACCATCAGGGGGTTCAGCCCCAGCATTTT.

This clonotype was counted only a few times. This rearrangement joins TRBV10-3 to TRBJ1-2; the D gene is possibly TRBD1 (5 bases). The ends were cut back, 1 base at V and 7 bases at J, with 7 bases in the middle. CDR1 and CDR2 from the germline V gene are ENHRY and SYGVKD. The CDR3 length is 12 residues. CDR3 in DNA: TGTGCCATCAGTGAGTTGAGGGGTGGCTACACCTTC. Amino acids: CAISELRGGYTF.

In DNA, the CDR3 is TGTGCCAGCAGCTCACGAGCAGGCGGCTACAATGAGCAGTTCTTC. Its protein product is CASSSRAGGYNEQFF. The chain has TRBV11-2 and TRBJ2-1; D remains ambiguous. V was cut by 4 bases and J by 3 bases, with 13 bases left in between. Germline loops: CDR1 SGHAT, CDR2 FQNNGV. The CDR3 sequence is 15 residues long.

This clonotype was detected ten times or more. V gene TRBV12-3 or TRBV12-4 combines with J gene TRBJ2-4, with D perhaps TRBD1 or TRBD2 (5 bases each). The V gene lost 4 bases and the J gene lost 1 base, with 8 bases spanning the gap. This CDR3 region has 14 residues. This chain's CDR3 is CASSYEGAKNIQYF. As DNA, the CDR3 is TGTGCCAGCAGTTATGAGGGGGCCAAAAACATTCAGTACTTC.

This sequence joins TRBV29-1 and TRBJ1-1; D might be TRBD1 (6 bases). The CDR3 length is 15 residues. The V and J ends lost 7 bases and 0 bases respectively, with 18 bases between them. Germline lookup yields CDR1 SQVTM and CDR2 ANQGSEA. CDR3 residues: CSASTQGLVNTEAFF. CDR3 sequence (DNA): TGCAGCGCAAGTACTCAGGGGTTAGTGAACACTGAAGCTTTCTTT.

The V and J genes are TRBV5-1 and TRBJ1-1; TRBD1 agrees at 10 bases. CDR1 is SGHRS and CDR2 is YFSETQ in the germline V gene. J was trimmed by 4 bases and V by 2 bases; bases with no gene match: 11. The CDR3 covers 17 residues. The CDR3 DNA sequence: TGCGCCAGCAGCTTTCGACAGGGGGCTGAGCGGACCACTGAAGCTTTCTTT. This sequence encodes CASSFRQGAERTTEAFF. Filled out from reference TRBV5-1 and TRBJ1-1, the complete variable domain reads KAGVTQTPRYLIKTRGQQVTLSCSPISGHRSVSWYQQTPGQGLQFLFEYFSETQRNKGNFPGRFSGRQFSNSRSEMNVSTLELGDSALYLCASSFRQGAERTTEAFFGQGTRLTVV.

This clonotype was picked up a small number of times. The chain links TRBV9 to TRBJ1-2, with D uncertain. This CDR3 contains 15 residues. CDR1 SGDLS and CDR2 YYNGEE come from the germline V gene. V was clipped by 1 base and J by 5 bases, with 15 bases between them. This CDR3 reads CASSVTPAEIYGYTF. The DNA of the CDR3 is TGTGCCAGCAGCGTAACGCCAGCCGAAATATATGGCTACACCTTC.

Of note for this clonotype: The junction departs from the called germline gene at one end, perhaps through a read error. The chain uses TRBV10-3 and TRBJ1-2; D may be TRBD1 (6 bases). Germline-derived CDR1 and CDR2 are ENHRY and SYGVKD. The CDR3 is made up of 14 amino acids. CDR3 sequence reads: CAISEAEAGDGHTF. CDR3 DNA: TGTGCCATCAGTGAGGCGGAGGCAGGGGATGGCCACACCTTC.

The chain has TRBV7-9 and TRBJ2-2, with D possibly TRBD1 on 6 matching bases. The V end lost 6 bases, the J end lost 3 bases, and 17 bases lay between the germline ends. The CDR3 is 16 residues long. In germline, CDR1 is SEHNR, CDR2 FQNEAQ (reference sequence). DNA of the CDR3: TGTGCCAGCAGTTCTGACCTGGGGGCGGACACCGGGGAGCTGTTTTTT. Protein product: CASSSDLGADTGELFF.